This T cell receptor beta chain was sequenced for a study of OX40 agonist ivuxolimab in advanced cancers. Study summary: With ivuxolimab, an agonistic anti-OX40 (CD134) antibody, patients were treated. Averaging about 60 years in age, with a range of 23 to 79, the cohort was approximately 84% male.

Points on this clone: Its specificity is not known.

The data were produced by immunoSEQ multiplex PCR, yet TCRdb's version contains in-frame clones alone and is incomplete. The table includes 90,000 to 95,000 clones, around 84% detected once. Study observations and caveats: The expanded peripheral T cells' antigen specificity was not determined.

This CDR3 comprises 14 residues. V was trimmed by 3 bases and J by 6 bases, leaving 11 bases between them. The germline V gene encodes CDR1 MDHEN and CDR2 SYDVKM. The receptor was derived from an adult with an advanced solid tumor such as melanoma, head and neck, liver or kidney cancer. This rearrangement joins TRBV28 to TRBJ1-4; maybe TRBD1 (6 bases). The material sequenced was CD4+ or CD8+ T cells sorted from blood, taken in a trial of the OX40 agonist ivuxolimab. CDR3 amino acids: CASSLIRTDEKLFF. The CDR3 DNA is TGTGCCAGCAGTTTGATCCGGACAGATGAAAAACTGTTTTTT.